The 15 T cell receptor beta chains below all came from one sample that was sequenced in a study of early T cells in non-severe SARS-CoV-2 infection. TCRdb reprocessed the 5' RACE reads via MiXCR and lists one record per CDR3 protein. The sample holds about 63,000 distinct CDR3 sequences, around 13% seen once. Sequenced: whole blood. Source of these receptors: an adult who was a healthcare worker with PCR-confirmed SARS-CoV-2 infection or an uninfected control (not recorded which).

There are many counts of this clonotype. The J gene is TRBJ2-7, the V gene TRBV29-1; D is unresolved. The CDR3 is made up of 11 amino acids. Germline lookup yields CDR1 SQVTM and CDR2 ANQGSEA. V lost 2 bases and J 6 bases, leaving 8 bases between the germline ends. CDR3 residues: CSVEFGSEQYF. For the CDR3, the DNA is TGCAGCGTTGAATTCGGGTCCGAGCAGTACTTC.

This clonotype has more than one count but fewer than ten. The chain links TRBV6-5 to TRBJ2-7, with no clear D. Germline CDR1 and CDR2: MNHEY and SVGAGI. The ends were cut back, 0 bases at V and 1 base at J, with 10 bases in the middle. The CDR3 covers 15 residues. The CDR3 coding sequence is TGTGCCAGCAGTTACTCTGAACCGAAATCCTACGAGCAGTACTTC. Translation: CASSYSEPKSYEQYF.

A word on this clonotype: Relative to the germline gene, one junction end is altered; a read error may explain this. The rearrangement links TRBV18 to TRBJ2-6, with a tentative D call TRBD1 (5 bases). CDR1 is KGHSH, CDR2 LQKENI, per germline. This CDR3 is built from 14 residues. Written as DNA, the CDR3 is TGTGCCAGCTCACCCCCGGCTGGGGCCAACGTCCTGATTTTC. Its translation: CASSPPAGANVLIF.

There are a few counts of this clonotype. This chain joins TRBV3-1 and TRBJ2-7; unclear D gene. The ends were cut back, 8 bases at V and 0 bases at J, with 8 bases in the middle. Germline V gene lookup returns CDR1 LGHDT and CDR2 YNNKEL (reference sequence). The CDR3 sequence is 12 residues long. The CDR3 coding sequence is TGTGCCAGCGCCCGATTCTCCTACGAGCAGTACTTC. The encoded protein is CASARFSYEQYF.

The chain combines TRBV10-3 with TRBJ2-3; 10 positions match TRBD2. V dropped 6 bases and J dropped 5; count of bases not matched to a gene: 8. Germline CDR1 and CDR2: ENHRY and SYGVKD. The CDR3 extends over 15 amino acids. CDR3 region: CAISPSGGAQDTQYF. CDR3 sequence (DNA): TGTGCCATCAGCCCCAGCGGGGGGGCACAAGATACGCAGTATTTT.

The gene calls are TRBV27 and TRBJ1-4; D gene ambiguous. The germline CDR1 and CDR2 sequences are MNHEY and SMNVEV (reference sequence). Trimming took 2 bases from V and 1 from J, leaving 11 bases between them. The CDR3 is 16 amino acids. The CDR3 bases are TGTGCCAGCAGTTTAAAGTGGGTCGGAACTAATGAAAAACTGTTTTTT. This translates into CASSLKWVGTNEKLFF.

This clonotype was picked up many times. V and J are TRBV10-3 and TRBJ1-3; D is undetermined. Germline V gives CDR1 ENHRY, CDR2 SYGVKD. The CDR3 is 11 amino acids. The V end was cut by 1 base, the J end by 7 bases, with 2 bases between. In DNA, the CDR3 is TGTGCCATCAGTGAGTTGAACACCATATATTTT. Amino acid sequence: CAISELNTIYF.

This clonotype was counted many times. The junction does not match germline at one end; this may be a read error. This chain connects TRBV12-5 to TRBJ1-1; D ambiguous. Germline values: CDR1 LGHNT, CDR2 FRNRAP. The CDR3 spans 11 residues. As DNA, the CDR3 is TGTGCTAGTGGTTTGAAGACTGAAGCTTTCTTT. Translation: CASGLKTEAFF. The full variable domain, with the rest looked up from reference TRBV12-5 and TRBJ1-1, is DARVTQTPRHKVTEMGQEVTMRCQPILGHNTVFWYRQTMMQGLELLAYFRNRAPLDDSGMPKDRFSAEMPDATLATLKIQPSEPRDSAVYFCASGLKTEAFFGQGTRLTVV.

This clonotype was seen repeatedly, ten times or more. The J gene is TRBJ1-2, the V gene TRBV4-3; 8 nucleotides align to TRBD1. The junction had 7 bases not matched to a gene; V was cut back by 1 base and J by 9 bases. Germline lookup yields CDR1 LGHNA and CDR2 YSLEER. The CDR3 is 14 amino acids. The CDR3 here is CASSQGRTGLSYTF. Here the CDR3 DNA reads TGCGCCAGCAGCCAAGGTCGGACAGGGCTCAGCTACACCTTC.

This clonotype came up once. A single base separates this from a much larger clone, so it may be a read error. V gene TRBV6-2 or TRBV6-3 combines with J gene TRBJ2-5; no clear D gene. Germline V gene lookup returns CDR1 MNHEY and CDR2 SVGEGT. This CDR3 has 13 residues. Trimming removed 7 bases from V and 3 bases from J, with 12 bases in between. CDR3 loop: CASKGMPKETQYF. The CDR3 DNA sequence: TGTGCCAGCAAGGGCATGCCAAAAGAGACCCAGTACTTC.

In this sample, this clonotype turned up many times. The chain employs TRBV7-2 and TRBJ2-5; 8 bases agree with TRBD2. The length of the CDR3 is 16 residues. Unmatched junction bases numbered 12, after V lost 7 bases and J lost 2 bases. Per germline, CDR1 SGHTA and CDR2 FQGNSA. The DNA for the CDR3 is TGTGCCAGCACCTCGGGGAGCGGGGGAGGACAAGAGACCCAGTACTTC. Translated, it gives CASTSGSGGGQETQYF.

This clonotype has a count of ten or more. The rearrangement joins TRBV28 to TRBJ1-2; 8 bases match TRBD1. This CDR3 contains 15 residues. Unmatched junction bases numbered 4, after V lost 3 bases and J lost 1 base. From germline, CDR1 is MDHEN and CDR2 SYDVKM. The CDR3 sequence: CASSFPTGGNYGYTF. The CDR3 coding sequence is TGTGCCAGCAGTTTTCCCACAGGGGGTAACTATGGCTACACCTTC.

This clonotype was seen a handful of times. V usage is TRBV30 and J usage is TRBJ2-3; D may be TRBD1 (6 bases). Germline V CDR1 and CDR2: GTSNPN, SVGIG (reference sequence). This CDR3 comprises 14 residues. Trimming removed 1 base from V and 3 bases from J, with 11 bases in between. CDR3 bases: TGTGCCTGGAGTGGGGGGCAGGTAACAGATACGCAGTATTTT. Translation: CAWSGGQVTDTQYF.

This clonotype has a handful of counts. The genes are TRBV30 and TRBJ1-6; no reliable D call. V was cut by 0 bases and J by 5 bases, with 5 bases left in between. CDR1 is GTSNPN, CDR2 SVGIG, per germline (reference sequence). This CDR3 has 13 amino acids. CDR3 sequence reads: CAWSVRDNSPLHF. CDR3 DNA: TGTGCCTGGAGTGTAAGGGATAATTCACCCCTCCACTTT.

This clonotype was picked up many times. The gene calls are TRBV18 and TRBJ2-3; no definite D call. The V gene lost 0 bases and the J gene lost 7 bases, with 14 bases spanning the gap. The germline CDR1 and CDR2 sequences are KGHSH and LQKENI. This CDR3 is built from 15 residues. CDR3 in DNA: TGTGCCAGCTCACCACCGCCTACAGCGCCTAATACGCAGTATTTT. This translates into CASSPPPTAPNTQYF.